What follows are 5 T cell receptor beta chains derived from one specimen sequenced in a study of PD-L1 blockade in urothelial cancer. As to time point: pretreatment peripheral blood. Sequenced by immunoSEQ multiplex PCR; TCRdb stores in-frame clones only, minus some. The sample holds tens of thousands of clones, over 65% seen once. The sample in question was PBMCs, obtained around atezolizumab (anti-PD-L1) treatment. The source of these receptors is a man aged 55 to 70 with urothelial cancer.

This clone was picked up one time. The chain recombines TRBV4-3 with TRBJ2-3; 9 bases agree with TRBD1. This CDR3 contains 16 residues. Germline V gene sequence: CDR1 LGHNA, CDR2 YSLEER. V dropped 0 bases and J dropped 5; count of bases not matched to a gene: 6. The CDR3 spells CASSQDLRTGVDTQYF. The CDR3, as DNA: TGCGCCAGCAGCCAAGATCTAAGGACAGGGGTAGATACGCAGTATTTT.

The V call is TRBV28, the J call TRBJ2-2; D remains ambiguous. V was pared by 6 bases and J by 6 bases, with 8 bases between. The germline gives CDR1 MDHEN, CDR2 SYDVKM. The CDR3 sequence is 12 residues long. The CDR3 spells CASSLSSGELFF. The CDR3 DNA reads TGTGCCAGCAGCCTAAGTTCCGGGGAGCTGTTTTTT.

J is TRBJ2-5 and V is TRBV5-1, with 7 bases aligning to TRBD2. V shed 2 bases, J shed 4 bases, and the junction held 5 bases outside the gene matches. CDR1 and CDR2 from the germline V gene are SGHRS and YFSETQ. This CDR3 spans 14 amino acids. CDR3 sequence reads: CASSLRLAPETQYF. CDR3 coding DNA: TGCGCCAGCAGCTTAAGACTAGCCCCAGAGACCCAGTACTTC.

The chain couples TRBV27 to TRBJ1-5, with D perhaps matching TRBD1 (5 bases). The CDR3 has 14 amino acids. Per germline, CDR1 MNHEY and CDR2 SMNVEV (reference sequence). Trimming removed 0 bases from V and 7 bases from J, with 10 bases in between. The CDR3, as DNA: TGTGCCAGCAGTTTATCGGGGGGGGGACAGCCCCAGCATTTT. It encodes CASSLSGGGQPQHF.

The chain combines TRBV5-1 with TRBJ2-7; D remains unclear. The germline V gene has CDR1 SGHRS and CDR2 YFSETQ. The CDR3 spans 14 residues. V was cut by 0 bases and J by 4 bases, with 11 bases left in between. For the CDR3, the DNA is TGCGCCAGCAGCTTGGAACAGCTAAAATACGAGCAGTACTTC. This codes for CASSLEQLKYEQYF.